This T cell receptor (beta chain) was documented in a study of blood T cell repertoires in COVID-19 (dated by TCRdb to 2020 to 2021). Some background on the complete study: Collaborator samples came from the United States, Italy and Spain and covered acute and convalescent phases of COVID-19. The dataset comprised deeply sampled blood TCRbeta repertoires from subjects exposed to, actively infected with, or recovered from COVID-19. Where available, HLA class I and class II types were taken from metadata supplied by the sample provider and were not determined by assay-based typing. Sample metadata almost always included a de-identified subject ID, COVID-19 status, age in years and sex. Samples were obtained from the ongoing ImmuneRACE study (first 160 participants) and from over 1,000 subjects provided by 6 global collaborators. The repertoires were released in a freely available public database meant as a resource for research on the immune response to SARS-CoV-2. The prospective study material was composed of cDNA or gDNA derived from T cells, B-cell-depleted T cells, or PBMCs. Overall results and qualifications from the work: The quantity of clinical and demographic metadata differed by source and by participant and was supplied without curation.

The immunoSEQ Assay, a bias-controlled multiplex PCR, was used to amplify TCRbeta CDR3 regions from genomic DNA. As for how the authors treated the data: Nucleated cell counts per sample were estimated from amplification of reference gene primers within the assay. To quantify the absolute abundance of each unique TCRbeta CDR3 rearrangement, sequence reads were collapsed and filtered. For each sample, productive Simpson clonality was calculated as the square root of Simpson's diversity index across productive rearrangements. TCRdb took over this immuneACCESS table, retaining in-frame rearrangements with V and J assigned. Such tables are incomplete; in checked studies, under half of the missing clones stem from an unresolved V gene, and the remainder is unexplained. Clonal size and the V and J genes are those of that table, whereas D and trimming came from the DNA. The sample table contains approximately 250,000 clones; only one count was recorded for over 90% of them. Of the sample, approximately 0.8% is held by the ten largest clones.

Of note for this clone: The clone's antigen remains unknown. Per-base quality was not reported, and no clone a single base away is much larger than it.

At one collaborating source in Seattle, patients were enrolled during active infection and were followed longitudinally through the course of disease. Collaborating institutions collected whole blood in K2EDTA tubes following their own protocols. For TCRbeta analysis, collaborators shipped samples as frozen whole blood, isolated PBMCs, or DNA extracted from either of those sample types. Including cysteine and phenylalanine, the CDR3 has 12 amino acids. Of all the DNA, just the CDR3 is kept, 36 bases in frame from base 1. V is reduced by 8 bases and J by 2 bases, leaving a spacing of 9 bases between them. Per the germline V gene (reference sequence), GTSNPN is the CDR1 and SVGIG is the CDR2.

The TCR was taken from a man in his thirties or forties with COVID-19, enrolled during active disease. The sequenced sample consisted of peripheral blood. Recombination joined TRBV30 with TRBJ1-4; the D gene identity is not certain. The DNA sequence is as follows: TGTGCCCTGAGCGGGACTAATGAAAAACTGTTTTTT. Its translation reads: CALSGTNEKLFF.